The 26 T cell receptor beta chains given below trace back to one sample, sequenced in a study of blood T cells in healthy people across ages. A sample-barcoded 5' primer and a J-beta primer mix were used in a second PCR of roughly 6 to 11 cycles. TCRdb re-analysed the 5' RACE reads in MiXCR, keeping a single row per CDR3 protein. This sample carries approximately 900,000 distinct CDR3 sequences, 29% of them seen once, and the ten largest clones take 10% to 13%. These same data were also listed under a study on T cells of mothers and their children.

The source material was blood. The origin of the receptors is a woman aged 40-49 years in good health.

The chain employs TRBV19 and TRBJ1-5; D is ambiguous. Trimming took off 6 bases at V and 5 bases at J, with 11 bases between the two ends. The CDR3 runs 13 residues. Germline-derived CDR1 and CDR2 are LNHDA and SQIVND (reference sequence). CDR3 sequence: CASSGQYDQPQHF. The CDR3 region has the DNA TGTGCCAGTAGCGGGCAGTACGATCAGCCCCAGCATTTT.

The chain joins TRBV5-1 to TRBJ2-1; D possibly corresponds to TRBD1 (5 bases). The closer fit of TRBJ2-7 to the DNA end suggests the J call may be wrong. Germline assignment: CDR1 SGHRS and CDR2 YFSETQ. The CDR3 is made up of 16 amino acids. CDR3 sequence reads: CASSLAGAGSYNEQYF. Here the CDR3 DNA reads TGCGCCAGCAGCTTGGCCGGAGCAGGGTCCTACAATGAGCAGTACTTC.

On this clonotype itself: This could be a read error, since a much larger clone is one nucleotide away. This chain connects TRBV7-2 to TRBJ2-7, with a weak D call TRBD1 (5 bases). This CDR3 comprises 15 residues. Per the germline V gene, CDR1 is SGHTA and CDR2 is FQGNSA. The V gene lost 2 bases and the J gene lost 1 base, with 12 bases spanning the gap. The CDR3 loop is CASSLCDSRSYEQYF. The CDR3 nucleotides are TGTGCCAGCAGCTTATGTGACAGCCGGTCCTACGAGCAGTACTTC.

The chain uses TRBV28 and TRBJ2-2, with 8 nucleotides matching TRBD2. The junction had 3 bases not matched to a gene; V was cut back by 1 base and J by 5 bases. There are 15 residues in the CDR3. CDR1 MDHEN and CDR2 SYDVKM come from the germline V gene. Here the CDR3 reads CASSLYGTSTGELFF. For the CDR3, the DNA is TGTGCCAGCAGTTTATACGGGACTAGTACCGGGGAGCTGTTTTTT.

This clonotype was found a few times. The chain couples TRBV7-6 to TRBJ2-7; D uncertain. From germline, CDR1 is SGHVS and CDR2 FNYEAQ. The CDR3 consists of 13 residues. V was pared by 1 base and J by 5 bases, with 9 bases between. CDR3: CASSLGLKDEQYF. In nucleotides, the CDR3 is TGTGCCAGCAGCTTAGGGTTAAAAGACGAGCAGTACTTC.

This clonotype appeared a few times. V gene TRBV5-1 combines with J gene TRBJ2-1; D might be TRBD1 (6 bases). Trimming took 5 bases from V and 0 from J, leaving 15 bases between them. Germline loops: CDR1 SGHRS, CDR2 YFSETQ. This CDR3 has 16 amino acids. CDR3 region: CASSGQWTVSYNEQFF. The DNA of the CDR3 is TGCGCCAGCAGTGGACAGTGGACAGTCTCCTACAATGAGCAGTTCTTC.

A few counts support this clonotype. J is TRBJ1-2 and V is TRBV20-1, with a weak D call TRBD1 (5 bases). Trimming took 1 base from V and 5 from J, leaving 11 bases between them. CDR3 length: 13 residues. Germline V gene lookup returns CDR1 DFQATT and CDR2 SNEGSKA (reference sequence). In DNA form, the CDR3 reads TGCAGTGCTAGAGTAGTCCAGGGTTATGGCTACACCTTC. Translation: CSARVVQGYGYTF.

This chain links TRBV20-1 with TRBJ1-2, with D hard to call. Trimming took 5 bases from V and 5 from J, leaving 18 bases between them. This CDR3 region has 14 residues. The germline V gene encodes CDR1 DFQATT and CDR2 SNEGSKA (reference sequence). In DNA form, the CDR3 reads TGCAGTGCTGGAGTTATAGGGTCTGGATATGGCTACACCTTC. As protein: CSAGVIGSGYGYTF.

This clonotype was found many times. The rearrangement links TRBV7-9 to TRBJ2-1; TRBD2 matches 7 bases. The CDR3 is 15 amino acids. Germline CDR1 and CDR2: SEHNR and FQNEAQ (reference sequence). Trimming at V came to 6 bases and at J to 8 bases, leaving 13 bases not matched to a gene. The DNA for the CDR3 is TGTGCCAGCAGACCTTCCTTGCGGGGGAGGGATGAGCAGTTCTTC. Translated: CASRPSLRGRDEQFF. The full variable domain, with the rest looked up from reference TRBV7-9 and TRBJ2-1, is DTGVSQNPRHKITKRGQNVTFRCDPISEHNRLYWYRQTLGQGPEFLTYFQNEAQLEKSRLLSDRFSAERPKGSFSTLEIQRTEQGDSAMYLCASRPSLRGRDEQFFGPGTRLTVL.

The chain joins TRBV5-1 to TRBJ1-2, with D possibly TRBD1 on 6 matching bases. CDR1 SGHRS and CDR2 YFSETQ come from the germline V gene. V was pared by 4 bases and J by 6 bases, with 16 bases between. The CDR3 totals 14 residues. The CDR3 reads CASSPGGRGDGYTF. DNA of the CDR3: TGCGCCAGCAGCCCTGGCGGGAGGGGGGATGGCTACACCTTC.

The chain joins TRBV20-1 to TRBJ2-5, with 13 bases fitting TRBD2. The DNA end favors TRBJ2-7, so the J call may be wrong. The CDR3 loop spans 16 amino acids. CDR1 is DFQATT, CDR2 SNEGSKA, per germline (reference sequence). The CDR3 region is CSAMLGTSGVIYEQYF. CDR3 nucleotides: TGCAGTGCTATGCTTGGGACTAGCGGGGTGATCTACGAGCAGTACTTC.

The V call is TRBV20-1, the J call TRBJ1-1; the D gene is possibly TRBD1 (6 bases). The ends were cut back, 7 bases at V and 1 base at J, with 13 bases in the middle. The germline V gene encodes CDR1 DFQATT and CDR2 SNEGSKA (reference sequence). The length of the CDR3 is 13 residues. In DNA form, the CDR3 reads TGCAGTGTCACCAGGGGCCGGAACACTGAAGCTTTCTTT. This encodes CSVTRGRNTEAFF.

This clonotype was observed at least ten times. The chain joins TRBV5-1 to TRBJ2-6; 8 nucleotides match TRBD1. The length of the CDR3 is 16 residues. V shed 6 bases, J shed 1 base, and the junction held 6 bases outside the gene matches. The V gene's germline CDR1 is SGHRS and CDR2 YFSETQ. CDR3 bases: TGCGCCAGCACCGGACAGGGCTCGTCTGGGGCCAACGTCCTGACTTTC. As protein: CASTGQGSSGANVLTF.

This clonotype was seen ten or more times. The rearrangement joins TRBV7-9 to TRBJ2-7, with 7 bases aligning to TRBD1. CDR3 length: 17 amino acids. CDR1 and CDR2 from the germline V gene are SEHNR and FQNEAQ (reference sequence). J was trimmed by 0 bases and V by 2 bases; bases with no gene match: 10. The CDR3 reads CASSLPTGLGSSYEQYF. The CDR3 DNA sequence: TGTGCCAGCAGCTTACCGACAGGGCTAGGGAGCTCCTACGAGCAGTACTTC.

The chain's CDR3 is CASSFASGAGRQYF. DNA for the CDR3: TGTGCCAGCAGTTTCGCTAGCGGGGCGGGAAGGCAGTACTTC. This chain links TRBV28 with TRBJ2-7; TRBD2 aligns across 9 bases. Germline V gives CDR1 MDHEN, CDR2 SYDVKM. The CDR3 totals 14 residues. V lost 3 bases to trimming and J lost 9 bases; unmatched junction nucleotides: 9. Drawing the rest from reference TRBV28 and TRBJ2-7, the complete variable domain is DVKVTQSSRYLVKRTGEKVFLECVQDMDHENMFWYRQDPGLGLRLIYFSYDVKMKEKGDIPEGYSVSREKKERFSLILESASTNQTSMYLCASSFASGAGRQYFGPGTRLTVT.

There are a few counts of this clonotype. The chain is built from TRBV7-2 and TRBJ1-2; D gene uncertain. Germline V lookup: CDR1 SGHTA, CDR2 FQGNSA. Trimming pared 3 bases from V and 3 bases from J, leaving 8 bases between. The CDR3 is 13 amino acids. The DNA for the CDR3 is TGTGCCAGCAGCTTTGTAACGGACTATGGCTACACCTTC. Amino acid sequence: CASSFVTDYGYTF.

This clonotype was detected ten times or more. Here the CDR3 reads CASSNAQLAKNIQYF. The DNA of the CDR3 is TGTGCCAGCAGCAATGCACAGCTAGCCAAAAACATTCAGTACTTC. This chain uses TRBV21-1 with TRBJ2-4. TRBV21-1 is deemed a pseudogene. The length of the CDR3 is 15 residues.

This clonotype was seen a handful of times. A much more abundant neighbour one base away suggests this may be a read error. The chain has TRBV6-6 and TRBJ2-3, with a possible D match to TRBD2 (6 bases). Germline V gene lookup returns CDR1 MNHNY and CDR2 SVGAGI (reference sequence). The ends were cut back, 11 bases at V and 8 bases at J, with 17 bases in the middle. There are 12 residues in the CDR3. The DNA for the CDR3 is TGTGCCTTCGGGAGTAGTCTTGGTACGCAGTATTTT. It codes for CAFGSSLGTQYF.

This clonotype was counted at least ten times. The rearrangement uses TRBV9 and TRBJ2-1; D might be TRBD1 (5 bases). CDR1 and CDR2 (germline): SGDLS, YYNGEE. Trimming took off 0 bases at V and 8 bases at J, with 12 bases between the two ends. The CDR3 consists of 14 residues. This CDR3 reads CASSVVGASDEQFF. The CDR3 nucleotides read TGTGCCAGCAGCGTAGTTGGGGCCTCGGATGAGCAGTTCTTC.

This clonotype was seen more than once but under ten times. V is TRBV7-9 and J is TRBJ2-4; D call uncertain. The DNA end favors TRBJ2-7, so the J call may be wrong. The length of the CDR3 is 14 residues. Per germline, CDR1 SEHNR and CDR2 FQNEAQ (reference sequence). CDR3 nucleotide sequence: TGTGCCAGCAGCCAGGACCCCTGGTCCCACGAGCAGTACTTC. Translating gives CASSQDPWSHEQYF.

Here the CDR3 DNA reads TGTGCCAGCAGCCTCCGAAGGGGCGGGGGGGCAAACAATGAGCAGTTCTTC. Its protein is CASSLRRGGGANNEQFF. The chain couples TRBV2 to TRBJ2-1, with 9 bases aligning to TRBD2. The J segment lost 5 bases and the V segment lost 6 bases, leaving 14 bases of the junction unmatched. Germline V lookup: CDR1 SNHLY, CDR2 FYNNEI. CDR3 length: 17 amino acids.

This clonotype was seen only a few times. The V gene is TRBV28, the J gene TRBJ1-1; a weak D match, TRBD1 (6 bases). Trimming took off 6 bases at V and 1 base at J, with 12 bases between the two ends. CDR1 is MDHEN and CDR2 is SYDVKM in the germline V gene. The CDR3 runs to 14 residues. CDR3 sequence (DNA): TGTGCCAGCAGGGACAGCCCCAGGAACACTGAAGCTTTCTTT. This codes for CASRDSPRNTEAFF.

This clonotype was found a few times. The junction does not match germline at one end; this may be a read error. V and J are TRBV7-2 and TRBJ2-7; D is possibly TRBD1 (6 bases). The length of the CDR3 is 13 residues. The germline V gene encodes CDR1 SGHTA and CDR2 FQGNSA. DNA of the CDR3: TGTGTCAGCAGCTTAGAACAGGGCTACGAGCAGTACTTC. This sequence encodes CVSSLEQGYEQYF.

J is TRBJ2-3 and V is TRBV5-1; 10 nucleotides agree with TRBD2. The CDR3 has 15 amino acids. Germline trimming cut 4 bases from V and 2 bases from J; bases unmatched to any gene: 4. Germline V gives CDR1 SGHRS, CDR2 YFSETQ. The CDR3 DNA reads as TGCGCCAGCAGCCTTAGCGGGGGGCTCACAGATACGCAGTATTTT. It is translated as CASSLSGGLTDTQYF.

Details on this clonotype: Lacking the conserved final phenylalanine or tryptophan, this CDR3 likely reflects a read error. V gene TRBV7-2 combines with J gene TRBJ2-7; no clear D gene. This CDR3 has 11 residues. Per germline, CDR1 SGHTA and CDR2 FQGNSA. The DNA for the CDR3 is TGCGCCAGCAGCGCCGCCAACGAGCAGTACCTC. Amino acid sequence: CASSAANEQYL.

This clonotype was seen repeatedly, ten times or more. This rearrangement joins TRBV7-6 to TRBJ2-1; 12 bases map to TRBD2. The germline V gene has CDR1 SGHVS and CDR2 FNYEAQ. CDR3 length equals 18 residues. The V gene end was trimmed by 0 bases and the J gene end by 4 bases; junction bases not matched to a gene: 7. CDR3 in DNA: TGTGCCAGCAGCTTAGCGTGGCCTAGCGGGGGGGATTACAATGAGCAGTTCTTC. Protein product: CASSLAWPSGGDYNEQFF.